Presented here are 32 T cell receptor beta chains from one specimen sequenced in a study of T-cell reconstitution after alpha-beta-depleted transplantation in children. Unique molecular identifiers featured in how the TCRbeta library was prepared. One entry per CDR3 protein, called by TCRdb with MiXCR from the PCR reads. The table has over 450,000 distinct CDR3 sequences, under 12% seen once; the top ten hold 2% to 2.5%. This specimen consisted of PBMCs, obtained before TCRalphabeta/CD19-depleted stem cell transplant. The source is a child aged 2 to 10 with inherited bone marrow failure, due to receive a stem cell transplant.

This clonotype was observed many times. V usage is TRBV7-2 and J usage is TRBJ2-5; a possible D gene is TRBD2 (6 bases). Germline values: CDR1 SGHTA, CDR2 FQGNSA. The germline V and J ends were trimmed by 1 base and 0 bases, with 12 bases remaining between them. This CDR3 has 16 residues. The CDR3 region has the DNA TGTGCCAGCAGCTTAGTGGGAGGTGTCTACCAAGAGACCCAGTACTTC. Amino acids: CASSLVGGVYQETQYF.

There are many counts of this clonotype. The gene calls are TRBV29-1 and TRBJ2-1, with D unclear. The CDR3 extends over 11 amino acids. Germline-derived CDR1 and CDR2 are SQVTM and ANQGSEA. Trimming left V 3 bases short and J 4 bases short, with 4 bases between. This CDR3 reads CSVEVYNEQFF. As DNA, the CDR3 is TGCAGCGTTGAGGTTTACAATGAGCAGTTCTTC.

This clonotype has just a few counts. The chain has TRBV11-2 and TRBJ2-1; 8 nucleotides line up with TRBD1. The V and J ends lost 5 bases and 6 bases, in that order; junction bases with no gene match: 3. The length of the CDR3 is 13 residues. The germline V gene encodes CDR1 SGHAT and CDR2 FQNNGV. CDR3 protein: CASSATGANEQFF. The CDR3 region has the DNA TGTGCCAGCAGCGCGACAGGGGCCAATGAGCAGTTCTTC.

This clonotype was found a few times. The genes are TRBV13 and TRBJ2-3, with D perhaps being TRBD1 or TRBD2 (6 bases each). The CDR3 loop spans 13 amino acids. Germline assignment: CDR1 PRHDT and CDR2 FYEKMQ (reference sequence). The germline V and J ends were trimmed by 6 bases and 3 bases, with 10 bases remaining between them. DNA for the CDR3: TGTGCCAGCAGTGGGGGGCTGACAGATACGCAGTATTTT. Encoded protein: CASSGGLTDTQYF. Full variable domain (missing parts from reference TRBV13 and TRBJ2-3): AAGVIQSPRHLIKEKRETATLKCYPIPRHDTVYWYQQGPGQDPQFLISFYEKMQSDKGSIPDRFSAQQFSDYHSELNMSSLELGDSALYFCASSGGLTDTQYFGPGTRLTVL.

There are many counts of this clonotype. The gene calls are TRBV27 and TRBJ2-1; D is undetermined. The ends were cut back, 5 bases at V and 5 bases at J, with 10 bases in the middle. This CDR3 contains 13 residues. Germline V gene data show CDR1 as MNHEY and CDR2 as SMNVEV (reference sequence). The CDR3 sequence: CASSLLHHNEQFF. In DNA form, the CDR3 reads TGTGCCAGCAGTCTCTTACACCACAATGAGCAGTTCTTC.

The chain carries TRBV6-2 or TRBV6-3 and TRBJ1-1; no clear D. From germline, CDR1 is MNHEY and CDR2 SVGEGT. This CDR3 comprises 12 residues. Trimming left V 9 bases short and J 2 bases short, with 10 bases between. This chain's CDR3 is CASTRSNTEAFF. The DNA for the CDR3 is TGTGCCAGTACCCGAAGCAACACTGAAGCTTTCTTT.

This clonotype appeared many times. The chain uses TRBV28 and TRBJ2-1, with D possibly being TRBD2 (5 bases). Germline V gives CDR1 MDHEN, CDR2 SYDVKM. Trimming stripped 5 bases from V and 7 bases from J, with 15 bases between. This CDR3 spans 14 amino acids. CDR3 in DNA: TGTGCCAGCAGTCCCTTTGGACGGACTAATGAGCAGTTCTTC. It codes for CASSPFGRTNEQFF.

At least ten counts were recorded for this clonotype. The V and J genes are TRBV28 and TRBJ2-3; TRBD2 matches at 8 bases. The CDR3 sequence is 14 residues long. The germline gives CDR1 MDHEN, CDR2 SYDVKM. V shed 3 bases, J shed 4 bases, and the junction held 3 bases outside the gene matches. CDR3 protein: CASSFGTSPDTQYF. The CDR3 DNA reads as TGTGCCAGCAGTTTCGGGACTAGTCCAGATACGCAGTATTTT.

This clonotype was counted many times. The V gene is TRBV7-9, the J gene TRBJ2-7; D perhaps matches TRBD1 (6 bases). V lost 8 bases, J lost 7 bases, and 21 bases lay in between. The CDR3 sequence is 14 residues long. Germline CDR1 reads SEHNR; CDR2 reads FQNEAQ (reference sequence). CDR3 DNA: TGTGCCAGCGGGATTCCGGACAGCTCTGGGGAGCAGTACTTC. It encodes CASGIPDSSGEQYF. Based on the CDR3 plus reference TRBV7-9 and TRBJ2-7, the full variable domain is DTGVSQNPRHKITKRGQNVTFRCDPISEHNRLYWYRQTLGQGPEFLTYFQNEAQLEKSRLLSDRFSAERPKGSFSTLEIQRTEQGDSAMYLCASGIPDSSGEQYFGPGTRLTVT.

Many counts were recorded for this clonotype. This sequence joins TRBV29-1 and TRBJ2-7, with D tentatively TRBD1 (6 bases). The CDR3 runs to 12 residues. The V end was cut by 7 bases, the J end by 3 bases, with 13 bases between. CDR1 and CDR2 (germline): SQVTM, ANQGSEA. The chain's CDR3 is CSASIQGYEQYF. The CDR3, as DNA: TGCAGCGCAAGTATACAGGGCTACGAGCAGTACTTC.

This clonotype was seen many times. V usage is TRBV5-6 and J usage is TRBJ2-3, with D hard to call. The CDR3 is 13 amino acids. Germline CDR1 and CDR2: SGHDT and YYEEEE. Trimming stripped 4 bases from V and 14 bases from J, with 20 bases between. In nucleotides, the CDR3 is TGTGCCAGCAGCAACCGGATGGACGCACCCCCGTATTTT. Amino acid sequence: CASSNRMDAPPYF.

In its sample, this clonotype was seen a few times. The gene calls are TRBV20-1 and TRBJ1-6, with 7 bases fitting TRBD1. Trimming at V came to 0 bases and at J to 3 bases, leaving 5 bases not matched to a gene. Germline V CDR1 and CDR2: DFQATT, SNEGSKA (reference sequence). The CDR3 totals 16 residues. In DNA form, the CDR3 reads TGCAGTGCTAGAGAGGCGGGACAGATCTATAATTCACCCCTCCACTTT. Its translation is CSAREAGQIYNSPLHF.

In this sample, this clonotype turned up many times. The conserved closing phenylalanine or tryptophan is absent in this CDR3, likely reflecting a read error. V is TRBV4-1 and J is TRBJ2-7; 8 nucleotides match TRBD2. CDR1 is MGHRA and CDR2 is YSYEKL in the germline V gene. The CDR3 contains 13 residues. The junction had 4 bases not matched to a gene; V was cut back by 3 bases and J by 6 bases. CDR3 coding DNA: TGCGCCAGCAGCCACCTAGCGGGCCGCGAGCAGTACTTA. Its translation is CASSHLAGREQYL.

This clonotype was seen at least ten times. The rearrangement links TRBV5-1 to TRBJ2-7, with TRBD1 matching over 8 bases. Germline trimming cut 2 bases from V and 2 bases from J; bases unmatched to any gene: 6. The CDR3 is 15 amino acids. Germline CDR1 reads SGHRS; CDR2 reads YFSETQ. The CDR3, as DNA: TGCGCCAGCAGCTTAGAGACAGGGGAAACCTACGAGCAGTACTTC. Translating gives CASSLETGETYEQYF. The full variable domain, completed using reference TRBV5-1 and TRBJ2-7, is KAGVTQTPRYLIKTRGQQVTLSCSPISGHRSVSWYQQTPGQGLQFLFEYFSETQRNKGNFPGRFSGRQFSNSRSEMNVSTLELGDSALYLCASSLETGETYEQYFGPGTRLTVT.

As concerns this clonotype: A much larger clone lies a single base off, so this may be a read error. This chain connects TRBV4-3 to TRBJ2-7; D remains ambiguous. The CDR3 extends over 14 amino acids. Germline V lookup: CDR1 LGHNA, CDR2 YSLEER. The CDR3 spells CASSRNGFSNEQYF. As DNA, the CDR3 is TGCGCCAGCAGCCGGAACGGATTCTCCAACGAGCAGTACTTC.

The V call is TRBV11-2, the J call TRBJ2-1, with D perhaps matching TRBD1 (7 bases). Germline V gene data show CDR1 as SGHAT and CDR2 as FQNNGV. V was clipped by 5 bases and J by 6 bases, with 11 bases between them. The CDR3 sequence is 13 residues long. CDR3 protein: CASSAGQFNEQFF. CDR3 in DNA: TGTGCCAGCAGCGCGGGACAGTTCAATGAGCAGTTCTTC.

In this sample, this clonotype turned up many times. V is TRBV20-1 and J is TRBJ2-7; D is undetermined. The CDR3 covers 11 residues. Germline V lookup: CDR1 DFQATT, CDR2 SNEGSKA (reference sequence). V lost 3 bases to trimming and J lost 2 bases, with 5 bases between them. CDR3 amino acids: CSASRTYEQYF. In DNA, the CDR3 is TGCAGTGCTAGTCGCACCTACGAGCAGTACTTC.

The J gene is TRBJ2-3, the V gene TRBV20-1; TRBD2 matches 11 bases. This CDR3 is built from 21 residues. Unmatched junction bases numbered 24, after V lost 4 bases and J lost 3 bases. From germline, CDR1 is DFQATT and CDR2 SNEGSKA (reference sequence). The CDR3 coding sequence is TGCAGTGCTACTGATCTACTAGCGGGAGCTGCTCGGCCTTTGTGGACAGATACGCAGTATTTT. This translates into CSATDLLAGAARPLWTDTQYF.

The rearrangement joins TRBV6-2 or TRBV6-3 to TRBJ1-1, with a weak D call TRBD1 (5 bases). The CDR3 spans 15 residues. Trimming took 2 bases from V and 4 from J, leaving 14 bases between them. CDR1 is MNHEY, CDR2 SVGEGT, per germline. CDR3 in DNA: TGTGCCAGCAGTTACCGGGATTGGGGGGTCACTGAAGCTTTCTTT. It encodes CASSYRDWGVTEAFF.

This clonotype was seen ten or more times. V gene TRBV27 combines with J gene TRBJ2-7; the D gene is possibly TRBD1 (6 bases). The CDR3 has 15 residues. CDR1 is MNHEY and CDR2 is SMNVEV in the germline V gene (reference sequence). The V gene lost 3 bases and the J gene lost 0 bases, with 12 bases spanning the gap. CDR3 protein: CASSFTGWDSYEQYF. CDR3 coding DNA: TGTGCCAGCAGTTTTACAGGGTGGGACTCCTACGAGCAGTACTTC.

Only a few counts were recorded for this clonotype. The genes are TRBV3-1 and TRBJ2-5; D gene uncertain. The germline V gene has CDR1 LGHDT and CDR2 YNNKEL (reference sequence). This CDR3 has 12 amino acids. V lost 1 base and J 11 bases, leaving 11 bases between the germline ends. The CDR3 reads CASSQVKLAQYF. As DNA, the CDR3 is TGTGCCAGCAGCCAAGTAAAGCTGGCTCAGTACTTC.

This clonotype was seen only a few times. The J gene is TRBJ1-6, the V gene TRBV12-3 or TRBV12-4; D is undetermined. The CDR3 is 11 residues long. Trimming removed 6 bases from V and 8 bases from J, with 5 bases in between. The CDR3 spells CASSQDSPLHF. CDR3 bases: TGTGCCAGCAGCCAGGATTCACCCCTCCACTTT.

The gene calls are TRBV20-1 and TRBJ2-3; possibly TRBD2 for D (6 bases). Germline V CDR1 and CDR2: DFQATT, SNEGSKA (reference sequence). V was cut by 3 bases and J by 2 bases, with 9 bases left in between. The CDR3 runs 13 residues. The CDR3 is CSASRGTTDTQYF. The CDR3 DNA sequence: TGCAGTGCTAGTCGCGGGACCACAGATACGCAGTATTTT.

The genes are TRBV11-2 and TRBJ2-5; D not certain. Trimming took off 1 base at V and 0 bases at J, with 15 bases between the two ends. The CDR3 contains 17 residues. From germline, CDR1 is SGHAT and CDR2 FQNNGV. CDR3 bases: TGTGCCAGCAGCTTAGTTAGGGCCGTCCTGTACCAAGAGACCCAGTACTTC. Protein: CASSLVRAVLYQETQYF.

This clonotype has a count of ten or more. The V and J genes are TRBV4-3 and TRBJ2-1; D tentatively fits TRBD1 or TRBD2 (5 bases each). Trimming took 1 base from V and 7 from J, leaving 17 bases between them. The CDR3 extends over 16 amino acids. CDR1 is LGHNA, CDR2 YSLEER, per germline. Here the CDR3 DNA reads TGCGCCAGCAGCCAAGGGCCGGGACCACCAGGGAATGAGCAGTTCTTC. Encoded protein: CASSQGPGPPGNEQFF.

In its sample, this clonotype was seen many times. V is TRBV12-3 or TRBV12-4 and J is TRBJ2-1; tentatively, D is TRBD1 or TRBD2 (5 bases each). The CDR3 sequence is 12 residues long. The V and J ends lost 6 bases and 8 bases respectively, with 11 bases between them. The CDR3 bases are TGTGCCAGCAGGGTTTGGGACGATGAGCAGTTCTTC. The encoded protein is CASRVWDDEQFF.

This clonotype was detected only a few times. The CDR3 bases are TGTGCCAGCAGTTTTTGGCCAGGGGTTGACACCGGGGAGCTGTTTTTT. It is translated as CASSFWPGVDTGELFF. The chain carries TRBV12-3 or TRBV12-4 and TRBJ2-2; D might be TRBD1 (6 bases). CDR3 size: 16 residues. The V gene lost 3 bases and the J gene lost 3 bases, with 14 bases spanning the gap.

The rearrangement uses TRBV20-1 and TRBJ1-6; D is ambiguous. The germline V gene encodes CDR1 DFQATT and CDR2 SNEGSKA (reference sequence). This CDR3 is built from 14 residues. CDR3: CDCRSGRLNSPLHF. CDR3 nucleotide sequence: TGCGACTGTCGGTCGGGCAGGCTTAATTCACCCCTCCACTTT.

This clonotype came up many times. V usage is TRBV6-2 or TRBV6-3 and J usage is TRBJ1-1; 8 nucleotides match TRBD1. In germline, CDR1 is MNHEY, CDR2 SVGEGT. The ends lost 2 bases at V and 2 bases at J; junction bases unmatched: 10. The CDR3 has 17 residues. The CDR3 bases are TGTGCCAGCAGTTACGATACTAGACAGGGGAGCAACACTGAAGCTTTCTTT. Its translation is CASSYDTRQGSNTEAFF.

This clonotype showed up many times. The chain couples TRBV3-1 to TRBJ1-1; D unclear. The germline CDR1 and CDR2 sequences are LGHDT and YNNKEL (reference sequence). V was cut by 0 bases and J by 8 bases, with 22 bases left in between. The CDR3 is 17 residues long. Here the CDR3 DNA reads TGTGCCAGCAGCCAAGAACGTGGGCGGCTTTGGGGAATAGAAGCTTTCTTT. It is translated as CASSQERGRLWGIEAFF. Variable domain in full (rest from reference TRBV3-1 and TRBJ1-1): DTAVSQTPKYLVTQMGNDKSIKCEQNLGHDTMYWYKQDSKKFLKIMFSYNNKELIINETVPNRFSPKSPDKAHLNLHINSLELGDSAVYFCASSQERGRLWGIEAFFGQGTRLTVV.

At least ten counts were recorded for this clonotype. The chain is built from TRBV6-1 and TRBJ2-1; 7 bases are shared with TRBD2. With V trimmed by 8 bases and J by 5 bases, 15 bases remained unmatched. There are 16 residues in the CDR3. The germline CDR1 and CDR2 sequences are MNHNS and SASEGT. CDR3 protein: CASEGLLLAGNNEQFF. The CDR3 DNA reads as TGTGCCAGCGAGGGACTATTGTTAGCGGGCAACAATGAGCAGTTCTTC.

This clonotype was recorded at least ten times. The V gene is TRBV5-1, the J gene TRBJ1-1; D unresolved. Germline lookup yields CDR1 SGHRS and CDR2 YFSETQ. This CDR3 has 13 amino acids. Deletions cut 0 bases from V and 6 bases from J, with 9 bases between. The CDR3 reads CASSLELGPEAFF. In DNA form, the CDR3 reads TGCGCCAGCAGCTTGGAGCTGGGCCCTGAAGCTTTCTTT.